The 8 T cell receptor beta chains presented below share a single source sample, sequenced in a study of T cells in women clearing cervical HPV infection. Data came from immunoSEQ multiplex PCR; TCRdb stores just in-frame clones and leaves some out. The sample totals some 40,000 clones. Sequenced sample: blood buffy coat. The source is a woman aged 18 to 75 with a cervical HPV16 infection that either progressed to CIN3+ or cleared (not recorded which).

With regard to this clone: Coverage ceases 3 residues before the CDR3 finishes, and the germline J gene fills in the end. The chain has TRBV18 and TRBJ1-2; D is unclear. Per the germline V gene, CDR1 is KGHSH and CDR2 is LQKENI. The CDR3 totals 17 residues. The CDR3 protein is CASSPPSGRDAYNDYTF. The DNA read from the CDR3 is TGTGCCAGCTCACCACCTAGCGGGAGAGACGCCTACAATGAC.

Concerning this clone: The read halts 3 residues ahead of the CDR3 end, with the missing end drawn from the germline J gene. The V and J genes are TRBV11-2 and TRBJ2-1; unclear D gene. The germline V gene has CDR1 SGHAT and CDR2 FQNNGV. The ends were cut back, 4 bases at V and 6 bases at J, with 13 bases in the middle. This CDR3 region has 14 residues. This chain's CDR3 is CASSSSRHPNEQFF. Incomplete CDR3 DNA: TGTGCCAGCAGCTCGTCCAGGCACCCCAATGAG.

Concerning this clone itself: With the read ending 3 residues before the CDR3 end, the germline J gene is used to fill in that end. V gene TRBV20-1 combines with J gene TRBJ2-2; 7 nucleotides line up with TRBD1. The CDR3 has 13 residues. With V trimmed by 5 bases and J by 3 bases, 3 bases remained unmatched. The V gene's germline CDR1 is DFQATT and CDR2 SNEGSKA (reference sequence). CDR3 region: CSAEGTDTGELFF. CDR3 bases read: TGCAGTGCTGAGGGGACAGACACCGGGGAG.

About this clone: The read ends 3 residues early relative to the CDR3; the germline J gene fills the gap. The chain combines TRBV10-1 with TRBJ2-3, with TRBD2 matching over 10 bases. Germline CDR1 is WNHNN and CDR2 is SYGVQD (reference sequence). The V segment lost 5 bases and the J segment 5 bases; nucleotides outside the gene matches: 4. The CDR3 loop spans 14 amino acids. The chain's CDR3 is CASSPSGRLDTQYF. The CDR3 bases that were read are TGCGCCAGCAGTCCTAGCGGGAGACTAGATACG.

Regarding this clone: Coverage ceases 3 residues before the CDR3 finishes, and the germline J gene fills in the end. The chain has TRBV15 and TRBJ1-6; D is ambiguous. The CDR3 is made up of 15 amino acids. CDR1 LNHNV and CDR2 YYDKDF come from the germline V gene (reference sequence). The germline V and J ends were trimmed by 0 bases and 7 bases, with 10 bases remaining between them. The sequenced part of the CDR3 DNA is TGTGCCACCAGCAGAGATAAGGGCTTAAATTCACCC. Its translation: CATSRDKGLNSP. The CDR3 in full is CATSRDKGLNSPLHF. Filled out from reference TRBV15 and TRBJ1-6, the complete variable domain reads DAMVIQNPRYQVTQFGKPVTLSCSQTLNHNVMYWYQQKSSQAPKLLFHYYDKDFNNEADTPDNFQSRRPNTSFCFLDIRSPGLGDTAMYLCATSRDKGLNSPLHFGNGTRLTVT.

Regarding this clone: The read comes to an end 3 residues before the CDR3 does, leaving the germline J gene to fill in the end. The chain carries TRBV7-6 and TRBJ1-2, with TRBD1 identical over 8 bases. Germline CDR1 is SGHVS and CDR2 is FNYEAQ. CDR3 length: 15 amino acids. CDR3 protein: CASSFQPTGGNDYTF. CDR3 bases read: TGTGCCAGCAGCTTCCAACCTACAGGGGGAAATGAC. Drawing the rest from reference TRBV7-6 and TRBJ1-2, the complete variable domain is GAGVSQSPRYKVTKRGQDVALRCDPISGHVSLYWYRQALGQGPEFLTYFNYEAQQDKSGLPNDRFSAERPEGSISTLTIQRTEQRDSAMYRCASSFQPTGGNDYTFGSGTRLTVV.

In the case of this clone: The read terminates 3 residues before the CDR3 end, so the remaining end is supplied by the germline J gene. The rearrangement uses TRBV18 and TRBJ1-2; D ambiguous. This CDR3 comprises 13 residues. Germline CDR1 reads KGHSH; CDR2 reads LQKENI. CDR3 region: CASSPPVVRDYTF. The sequenced CDR3 bases are TGTGCCAGCTCACCACCGGTAGTGCGCGAC.

Regarding this clone: The CDR3 is cut off 3 residues early in the read; its end comes from the germline J gene. This chain uses TRBV6-1 with TRBJ2-7; D is ambiguous. CDR1 MNHNS and CDR2 SASEGT come from the germline V gene. The CDR3 has 11 residues. V lost 4 bases and J 3 bases, leaving 4 bases between the germline ends. The part of the CDR3 DNA that was read is TGTGCCAGCAGTGTACTCTACGAG. This gives the protein CASSVLYE. The whole CDR3 reads CASSVLYEQYF.